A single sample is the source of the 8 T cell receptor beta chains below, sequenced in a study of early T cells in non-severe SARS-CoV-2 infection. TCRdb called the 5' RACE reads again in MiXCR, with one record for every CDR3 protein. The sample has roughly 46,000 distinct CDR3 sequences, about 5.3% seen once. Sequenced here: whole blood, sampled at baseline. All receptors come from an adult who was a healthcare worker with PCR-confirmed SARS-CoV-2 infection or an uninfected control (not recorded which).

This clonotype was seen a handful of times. In DNA form, the CDR3 reads TGCGCCAGCAGCCAAGAGCCTCCTAGGAGGGGCAATGAGCAGTTCTTC. This encodes CASSQEPPRRGNEQFF. The chain has TRBV4-1 and TRBJ2-1, with D perhaps matching TRBD2 (6 bases). Germline V gives CDR1 MGHRA, CDR2 YSYEKL. V was cut by 0 bases and J by 6 bases, with 15 bases left in between. CDR3 length: 16 residues.

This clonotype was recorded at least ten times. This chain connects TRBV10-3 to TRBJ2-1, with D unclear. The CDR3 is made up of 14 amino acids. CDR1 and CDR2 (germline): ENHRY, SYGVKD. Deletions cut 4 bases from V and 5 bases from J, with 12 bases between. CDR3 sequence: CAISGGVRNNEQFF. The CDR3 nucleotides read TGTGCCATCAGTGGCGGAGTCCGGAACAATGAGCAGTTCTTC.

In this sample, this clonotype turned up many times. This CDR3 reads CAISRSGENTDTQYF. CDR3 in DNA: TGTGCCATCAGTAGGAGCGGGGAGAACACAGATACGCAGTATTTT. This chain links TRBV10-3 with TRBJ2-3, with TRBD2 matching over 7 bases. The V and J ends lost 5 bases and 2 bases, in that order; junction bases with no gene match: 7. This CDR3 comprises 15 residues. From germline, CDR1 is ENHRY and CDR2 SYGVKD.

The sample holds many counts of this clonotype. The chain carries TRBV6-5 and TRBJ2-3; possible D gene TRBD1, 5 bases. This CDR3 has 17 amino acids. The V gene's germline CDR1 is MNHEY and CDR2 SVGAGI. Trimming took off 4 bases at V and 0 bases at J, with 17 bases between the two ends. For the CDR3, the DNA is TGTGCCAGCAGTTCCCGGACATCCGCAGTGAGCACAGATACGCAGTATTTT. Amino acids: CASSSRTSAVSTDTQYF.

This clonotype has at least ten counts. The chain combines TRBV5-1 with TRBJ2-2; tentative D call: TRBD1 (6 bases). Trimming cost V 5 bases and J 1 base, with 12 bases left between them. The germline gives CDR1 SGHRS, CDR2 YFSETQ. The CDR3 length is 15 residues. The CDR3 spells CASSPGTLNTGELFF. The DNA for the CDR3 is TGCGCCAGCAGTCCCGGGACACTGAACACCGGGGAGCTGTTTTTT.

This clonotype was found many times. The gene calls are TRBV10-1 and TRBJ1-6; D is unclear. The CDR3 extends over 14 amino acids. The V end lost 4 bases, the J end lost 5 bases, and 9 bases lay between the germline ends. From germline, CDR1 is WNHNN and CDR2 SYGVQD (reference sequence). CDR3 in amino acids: CASSATPNNSPLHF. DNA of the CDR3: TGCGCCAGCAGTGCAACACCCAATAATTCACCCCTCCACTTT.

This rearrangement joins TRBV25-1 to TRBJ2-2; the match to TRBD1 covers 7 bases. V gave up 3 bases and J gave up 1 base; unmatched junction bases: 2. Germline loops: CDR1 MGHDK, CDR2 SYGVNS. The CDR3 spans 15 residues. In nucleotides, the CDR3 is TGTGCCAGCAGTGAGAACAGGGGGAACACCGGGGAGCTGTTTTTT. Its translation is CASSENRGNTGELFF.

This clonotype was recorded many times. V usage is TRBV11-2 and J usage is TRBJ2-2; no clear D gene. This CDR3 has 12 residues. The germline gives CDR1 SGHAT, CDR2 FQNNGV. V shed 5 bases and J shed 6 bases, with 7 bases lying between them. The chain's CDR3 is CASSPQSGELFF. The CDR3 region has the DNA TGTGCCAGCAGCCCCCAGTCCGGGGAGCTGTTTTTT.